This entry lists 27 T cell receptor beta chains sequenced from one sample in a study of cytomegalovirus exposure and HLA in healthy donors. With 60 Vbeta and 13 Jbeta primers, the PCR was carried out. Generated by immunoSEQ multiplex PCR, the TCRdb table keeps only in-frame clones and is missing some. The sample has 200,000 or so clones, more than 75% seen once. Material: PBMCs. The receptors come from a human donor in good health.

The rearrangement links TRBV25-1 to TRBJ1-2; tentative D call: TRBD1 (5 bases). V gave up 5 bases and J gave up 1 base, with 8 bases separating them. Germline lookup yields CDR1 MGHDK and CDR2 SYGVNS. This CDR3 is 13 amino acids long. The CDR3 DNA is TGTGCCAGCAGTTTTGACAGTAACTATGGCTACACCTTC. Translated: CASSFDSNYGYTF.

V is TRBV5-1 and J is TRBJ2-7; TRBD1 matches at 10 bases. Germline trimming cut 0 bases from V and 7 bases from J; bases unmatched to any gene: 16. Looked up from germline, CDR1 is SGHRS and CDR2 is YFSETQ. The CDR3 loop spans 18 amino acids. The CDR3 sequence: CASSLAGTGAPSVGEQYF. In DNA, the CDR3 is TGCGCCAGCAGCTTGGCCGGGACAGGGGCCCCCTCGGTAGGTGAGCAGTACTTC.

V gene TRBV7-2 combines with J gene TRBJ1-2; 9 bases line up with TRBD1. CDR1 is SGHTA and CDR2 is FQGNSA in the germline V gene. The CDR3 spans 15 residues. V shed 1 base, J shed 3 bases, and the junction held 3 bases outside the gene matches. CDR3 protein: CASSLVWTGDYGYTF. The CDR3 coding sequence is TGTGCCAGCAGCTTAGTATGGACAGGGGACTATGGCTACACCTTC.

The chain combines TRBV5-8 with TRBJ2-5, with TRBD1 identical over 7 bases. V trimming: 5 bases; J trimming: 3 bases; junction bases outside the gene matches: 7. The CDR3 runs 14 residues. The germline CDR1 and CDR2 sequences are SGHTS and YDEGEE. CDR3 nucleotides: TGTGCCAGCAGTTCGACAGGGACCAAAGAGACCCAGTACTTC. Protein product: CASSSTGTKETQYF.

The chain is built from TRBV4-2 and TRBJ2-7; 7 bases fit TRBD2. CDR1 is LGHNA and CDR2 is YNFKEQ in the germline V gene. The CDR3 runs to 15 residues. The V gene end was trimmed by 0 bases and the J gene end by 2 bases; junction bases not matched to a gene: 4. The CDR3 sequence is CASSQDSGGAYEQYF. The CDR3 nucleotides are TGTGCCAGCAGCCAAGACTCGGGAGGCGCCTACGAGCAGTACTTC.

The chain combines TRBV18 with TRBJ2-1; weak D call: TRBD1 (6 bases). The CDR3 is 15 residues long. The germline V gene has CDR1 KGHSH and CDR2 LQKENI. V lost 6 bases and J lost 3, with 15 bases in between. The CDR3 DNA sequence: TGTGCCAGCTCCCGAAGACAGGAAGTCTACAATGAGCAGTTCTTC. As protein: CASSRRQEVYNEQFF.

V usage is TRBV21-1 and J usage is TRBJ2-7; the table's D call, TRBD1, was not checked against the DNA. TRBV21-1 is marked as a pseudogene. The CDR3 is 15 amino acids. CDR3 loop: CASSKPAGISYEQYF. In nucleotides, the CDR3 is TGTGCCAGCAGCAAACCGGCAGGGATCTCCTACGAGCAGTACTTC.

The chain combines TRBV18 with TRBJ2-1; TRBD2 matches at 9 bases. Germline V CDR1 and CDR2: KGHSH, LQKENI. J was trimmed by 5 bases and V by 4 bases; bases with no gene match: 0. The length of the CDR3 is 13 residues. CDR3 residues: CASSQREDNEQFF. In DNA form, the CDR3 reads TGTGCCAGCTCACAGCGGGAGGACAATGAGCAGTTCTTC.

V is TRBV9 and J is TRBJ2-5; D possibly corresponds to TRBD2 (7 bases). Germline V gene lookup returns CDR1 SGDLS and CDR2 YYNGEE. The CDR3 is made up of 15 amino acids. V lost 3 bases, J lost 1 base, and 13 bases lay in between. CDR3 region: CASSARGRSQETQYF. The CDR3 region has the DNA TGTGCCAGCAGCGCGCGGGGGCGATCCCAAGAGACCCAGTACTTC. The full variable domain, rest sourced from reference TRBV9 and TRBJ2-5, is DSGVTQTPKHLITATGQRVTLRCSPRSGDLSVYWYQQSLDQGLQFLIQYYNGEERAKGNILERFSAQQFPDLHSELNLSSLELGDSALYFCASSARGRSQETQYFGPGTRLLVL.

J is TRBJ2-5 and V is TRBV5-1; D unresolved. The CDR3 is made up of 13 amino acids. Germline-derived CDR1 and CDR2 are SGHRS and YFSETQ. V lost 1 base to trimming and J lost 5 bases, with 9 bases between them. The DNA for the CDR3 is TGCGCCAGCAGCTTGAACAGCCGCGAGACCCAGTACTTC. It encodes CASSLNSRETQYF.

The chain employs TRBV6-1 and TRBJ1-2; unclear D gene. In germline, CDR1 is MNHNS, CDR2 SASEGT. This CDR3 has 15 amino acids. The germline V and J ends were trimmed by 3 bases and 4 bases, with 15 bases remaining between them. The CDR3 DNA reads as TGTGCCAGCAGTGAGACAAGGTATCGGGGCTATGGCTACACCTTC. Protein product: CASSETRYRGYGYTF.

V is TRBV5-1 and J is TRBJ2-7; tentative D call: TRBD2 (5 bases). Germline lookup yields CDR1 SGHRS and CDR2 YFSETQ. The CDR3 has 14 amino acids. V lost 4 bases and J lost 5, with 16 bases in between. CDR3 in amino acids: CASSPDFPGHEQYF. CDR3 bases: TGCGCCAGCAGCCCGGACTTCCCGGGCCACGAGCAGTACTTC.

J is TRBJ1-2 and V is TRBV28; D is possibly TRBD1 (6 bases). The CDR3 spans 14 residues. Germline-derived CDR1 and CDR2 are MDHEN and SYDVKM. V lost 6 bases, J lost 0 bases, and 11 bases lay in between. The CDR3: CASSTGITNYGYTF. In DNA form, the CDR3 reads TGTGCCAGCAGCACAGGGATAACTAACTATGGCTACACCTTC.

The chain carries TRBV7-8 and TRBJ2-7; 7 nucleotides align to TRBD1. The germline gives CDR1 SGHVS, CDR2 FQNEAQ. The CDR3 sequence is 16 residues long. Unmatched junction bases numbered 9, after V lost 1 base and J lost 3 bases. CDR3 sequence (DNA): TGTGCCAGCAGCTTAGTCCCTCCGACAGGGATCTACGAGCAGTACTTC. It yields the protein CASSLVPPTGIYEQYF.

CDR3 amino acids: CSVWSTAGVLSSYNEQFF. CDR3 coding DNA: TGCAGCGTTTGGTCAACGGCGGGAGTCCTTAGCTCCTACAATGAGCAGTTCTTC. The genes are TRBV29-1 and TRBJ2-1, with 7 bases matching TRBD2. This CDR3 has 18 residues. Germline CDR1 reads SQVTM; CDR2 reads ANQGSEA. V shed 5 bases, J shed 0 bases, and the junction held 16 bases outside the gene matches.

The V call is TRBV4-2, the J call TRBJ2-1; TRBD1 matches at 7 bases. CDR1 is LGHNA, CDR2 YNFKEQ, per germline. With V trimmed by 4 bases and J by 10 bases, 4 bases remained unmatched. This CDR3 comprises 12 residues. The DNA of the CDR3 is TGTGCCAGCAGCCCCTTACAGGGGGAGCAGTTCTTC. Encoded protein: CASSPLQGEQFF.

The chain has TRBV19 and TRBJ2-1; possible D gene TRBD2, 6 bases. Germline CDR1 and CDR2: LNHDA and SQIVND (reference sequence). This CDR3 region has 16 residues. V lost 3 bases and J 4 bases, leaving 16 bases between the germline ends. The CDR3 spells CASSMESGTFYNEQFF. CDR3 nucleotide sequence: TGTGCCAGTAGTATGGAGTCGGGGACTTTTTACAATGAGCAGTTCTTC.

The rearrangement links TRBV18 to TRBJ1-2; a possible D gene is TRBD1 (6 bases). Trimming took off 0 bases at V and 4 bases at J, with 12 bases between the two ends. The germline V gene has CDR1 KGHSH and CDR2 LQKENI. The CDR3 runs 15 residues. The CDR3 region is CASSPPTGLGYGYTF. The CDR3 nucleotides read TGTGCCAGCTCACCACCTACAGGGTTAGGCTATGGCTACACCTTC.

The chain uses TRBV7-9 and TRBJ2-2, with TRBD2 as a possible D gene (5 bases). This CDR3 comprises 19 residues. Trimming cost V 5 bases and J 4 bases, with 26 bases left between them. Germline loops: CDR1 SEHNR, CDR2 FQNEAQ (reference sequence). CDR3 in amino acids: CASSPLRARARWGTGELFF. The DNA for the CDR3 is TGTGCCAGCAGCCCACTGCGGGCTAGGGCCAGGTGGGGCACCGGGGAGCTGTTTTTT.

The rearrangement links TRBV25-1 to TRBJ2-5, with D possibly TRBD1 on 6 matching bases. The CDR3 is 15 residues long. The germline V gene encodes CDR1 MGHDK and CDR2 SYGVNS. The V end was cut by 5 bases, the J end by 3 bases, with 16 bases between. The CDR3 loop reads CASSKGEGGKETQYF. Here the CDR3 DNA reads TGTGCCAGCAGTAAGGGGGAAGGGGGAAAAGAGACCCAGTACTTC.

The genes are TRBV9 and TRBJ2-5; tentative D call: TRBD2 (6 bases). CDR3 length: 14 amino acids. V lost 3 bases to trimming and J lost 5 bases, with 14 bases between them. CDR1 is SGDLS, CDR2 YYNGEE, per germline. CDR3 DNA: TGTGCCAGCAGCGCACAGGAAGGAGGGGAGACCCAGTACTTC. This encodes CASSAQEGGETQYF.

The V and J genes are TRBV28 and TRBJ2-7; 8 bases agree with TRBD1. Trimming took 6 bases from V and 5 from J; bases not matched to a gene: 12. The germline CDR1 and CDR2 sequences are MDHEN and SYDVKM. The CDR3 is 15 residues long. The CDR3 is CASSPHGRGRHEQYF. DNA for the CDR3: TGTGCCAGCAGCCCTCATGGCAGGGGGCGGCACGAGCAGTACTTC.

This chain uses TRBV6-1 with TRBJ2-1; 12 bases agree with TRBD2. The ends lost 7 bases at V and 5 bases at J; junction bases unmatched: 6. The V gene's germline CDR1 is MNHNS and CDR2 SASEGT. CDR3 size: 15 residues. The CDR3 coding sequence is TGTGCCAGCAATCAACTAGCGGGAGGAGACAATGAGCAGTTCTTC. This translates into CASNQLAGGDNEQFF.

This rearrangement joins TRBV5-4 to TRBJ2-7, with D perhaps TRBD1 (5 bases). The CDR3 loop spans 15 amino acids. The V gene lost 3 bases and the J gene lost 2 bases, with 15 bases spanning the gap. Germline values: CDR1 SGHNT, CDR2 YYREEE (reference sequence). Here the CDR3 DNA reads TGTGCCAGCAGCTGGCCGGACACCCACCCCTACGAGCAGTACTTC. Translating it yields CASSWPDTHPYEQYF.

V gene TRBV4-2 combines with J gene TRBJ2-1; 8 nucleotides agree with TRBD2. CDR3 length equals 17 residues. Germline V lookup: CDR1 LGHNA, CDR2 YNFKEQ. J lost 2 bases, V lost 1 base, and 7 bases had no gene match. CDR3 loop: CASSQAPLAAAYNEQFF. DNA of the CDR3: TGTGCCAGCAGCCAAGCCCCACTAGCGGCCGCCTACAATGAGCAGTTCTTC.

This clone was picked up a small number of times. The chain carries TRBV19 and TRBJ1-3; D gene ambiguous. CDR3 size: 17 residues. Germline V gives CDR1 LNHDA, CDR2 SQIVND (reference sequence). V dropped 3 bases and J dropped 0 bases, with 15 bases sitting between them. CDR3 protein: CASSILDGLHSGNTIYF. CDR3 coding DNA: TGTGCCAGTAGTATTTTGGACGGACTCCACTCTGGAAACACCATATATTTT.

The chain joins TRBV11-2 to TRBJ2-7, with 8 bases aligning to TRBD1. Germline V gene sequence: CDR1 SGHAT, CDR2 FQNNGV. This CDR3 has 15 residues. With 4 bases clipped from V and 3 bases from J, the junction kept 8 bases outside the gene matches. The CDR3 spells CASSSEQGGHYEQYF. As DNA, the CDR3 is TGTGCCAGCAGCTCAGAACAGGGGGGCCACTACGAGCAGTACTTC.